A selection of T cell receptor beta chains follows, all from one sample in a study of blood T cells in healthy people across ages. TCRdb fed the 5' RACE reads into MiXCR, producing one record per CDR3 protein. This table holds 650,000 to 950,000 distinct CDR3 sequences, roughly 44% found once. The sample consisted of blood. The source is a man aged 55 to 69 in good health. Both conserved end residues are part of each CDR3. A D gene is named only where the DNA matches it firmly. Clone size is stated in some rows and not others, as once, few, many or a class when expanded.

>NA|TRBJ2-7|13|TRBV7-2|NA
CASSLVGRHEQYF
TGTGCCAGCAGCTTAGTTGGGAGACACGAGCAGTACTTC
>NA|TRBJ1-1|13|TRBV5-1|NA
CASSSGAEFVAFF
TGCGCCAGCAGTTCAGGAGCGGAGTTCGTAGCTTTCTTT
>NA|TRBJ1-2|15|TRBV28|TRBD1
CASSLASGGQYGYTF
TGTGCCAGCAGTTTGGCTAGCGGGGGACAGTATGGCTACACCTTC
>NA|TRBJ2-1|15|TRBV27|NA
CASSLAGRSYNEQFF
TGTGCCAGCAGTTTGGCAGGGAGATCCTACAATGAGCAGTTCTTC
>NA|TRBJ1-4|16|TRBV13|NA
CASRLTRGVANEKLFF
TGTGCCAGCAGGTTGACGAGGGGGGTCGCTAATGAAAAACTGTTTTTT
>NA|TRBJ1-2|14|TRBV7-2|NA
CASSPRFSPLGYTF
TGTGCCAGCAGCCCTCGTTTCAGTCCCCTAGGCTACACCTTC
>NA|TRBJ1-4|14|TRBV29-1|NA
CSVERAREGEKLFF
TGCAGCGTTGAAAGGGCGAGGGAGGGAGAAAAACTGTTTTTT
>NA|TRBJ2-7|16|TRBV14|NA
CASSQDAGAVWVEQYF
TGTGCCAGCAGCCAAGATGCGGGCGCAGTTTGGGTCGAGCAGTACTTC
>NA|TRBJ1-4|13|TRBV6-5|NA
CASAGGINEKLFF
TGTGCCAGCGCCGGGGGAATAAATGAAAAACTGTTTTTT
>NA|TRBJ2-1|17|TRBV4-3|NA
CASSLESWTNSYNEQFF
TGCGCCAGCAGCCTGGAATCCTGGACAAATTCCTACAATGAGCAGTTCTTC
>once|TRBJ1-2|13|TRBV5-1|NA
CASSGNIDYGYTF
TGCGCCAGCAGCGGAAACATCGACTATGGCTACACCTTC
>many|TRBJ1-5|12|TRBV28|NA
CASCKGFQPQHF
TGTGCCAGCTGCAAGGGATTCCAGCCCCAGCATTTT
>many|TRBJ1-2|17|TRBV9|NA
CASSVESGSGYNYGYTF
TGTGCCAGCAGCGTAGAGTCGGGGTCAGGCTACAACTATGGCTACACCTTC